The 8 T cell receptor beta chains presented below share a single source sample, sequenced in a study of shared clonotypes between healthy human individuals. Naivety among CD8 cells was defined by CD45RO negativity and positive CCR7 selection, thereby excluding terminally differentiated effector memory CD45RA+ cells. Only in-frame clones appear in the TCRdb table, and some are missing; sequencing was by immunoSEQ multiplex PCR. Among hundreds of thousands of clones listed, 96% were seen once. The source material was naive CD8+ T cells sorted from blood. Every receptor here comes from a man under 40 in good health.

The chain carries TRBV5-4 and TRBJ2-7; D remains ambiguous. The V gene lost 2 bases and the J gene lost 2 bases, with 5 bases spanning the gap. Looked up from germline, CDR1 is SGHNT and CDR2 is YYREEE (reference sequence). The CDR3 contains 12 residues. The CDR3 nucleotides are TGTGCCAGCAGCTTATTTGCCTACGAGCAGTACTTC. It translates to CASSLFAYEQYF.

This chain joins TRBV11-2 and TRBJ2-2; perhaps TRBD2 as D (5 bases). Deletions cut 5 bases from V and 8 bases from J, with 9 bases between. From germline, CDR1 is SGHAT and CDR2 FQNNGV. The length of the CDR3 is 12 residues. For the CDR3, the DNA is TGTGCCAGCAGCACCCGGAGGGGGGAGCTGTTTTTT. It is translated as CASSTRRGELFF.

This chain joins TRBV5-4 and TRBJ2-7, with D perhaps TRBD2 (6 bases). V gave up 5 bases and J gave up 3 bases, with 12 bases separating them. Germline CDR1 SGHNT, CDR2 YYREEE (reference sequence). This CDR3 is built from 13 residues. CDR3 DNA sequence: TGTGCCAGCAGGCGGGACGGAAGCTACGAGCAGTACTTC. Protein: CASRRDGSYEQYF.

The chain couples TRBV7-2 to TRBJ2-1, with 10 bases identical to TRBD1. Per germline, CDR1 SGHTA and CDR2 FQGNSA. V trimming: 4 bases; J trimming: 7 bases; junction bases outside the gene matches: 4. The CDR3 loop spans 14 amino acids. In DNA, the CDR3 is TGTGCCAGCAGCTGGGGACAGGGGTTAAATGAGCAGTTCTTC. This sequence encodes CASSWGQGLNEQFF.

The rearrangement joins TRBV7-9 to TRBJ2-7; no firm D call. Germline lookup yields CDR1 SEHNR and CDR2 FQNEAQ (reference sequence). The CDR3 has 12 residues. The V end was cut by 1 base, the J end by 7 bases, with 8 bases between. The CDR3 sequence: CASSLGQLEQYF. The CDR3 nucleotides read TGTGCCAGCAGCTTAGGTCAGTTAGAGCAGTACTTC.

This chain links TRBV27 with TRBJ1-2; 7 positions match TRBD1. J lost 4 bases, V lost 5 bases, and 10 bases had no gene match. Looked up from germline, CDR1 is MNHEY and CDR2 is SMNVEV (reference sequence). This CDR3 has 15 amino acids. Written as DNA, the CDR3 is TGTGCCAGCAGTGGGGACAGCGGGGGGGTCTATGGCTACACCTTC. Amino acid sequence: CASSGDSGGVYGYTF.

The genes are TRBV11-2 and TRBJ2-7; D not certain. CDR1 and CDR2 from the germline V gene are SGHAT and FQNNGV. The CDR3 consists of 16 residues. V was trimmed by 0 bases and J by 0 bases, leaving 12 bases between them. This chain's CDR3 is CASSLDLVTVSYEQYF. CDR3 coding DNA: TGTGCCAGCAGCTTAGATTTGGTAACAGTCTCCTACGAGCAGTACTTC.

V usage is TRBV7-8 and J usage is TRBJ1-2, with D tentatively TRBD1 (6 bases). The germline V gene encodes CDR1 SGHVS and CDR2 FQNEAQ. The CDR3 spans 16 residues. The V gene lost 5 bases and the J gene lost 4 bases, with 20 bases spanning the gap. This chain's CDR3 is CASSPRGGGARYGYTF. The CDR3 DNA reads as TGTGCCAGCAGCCCTAGAGGGGGTGGAGCTCGCTATGGCTACACCTTC.